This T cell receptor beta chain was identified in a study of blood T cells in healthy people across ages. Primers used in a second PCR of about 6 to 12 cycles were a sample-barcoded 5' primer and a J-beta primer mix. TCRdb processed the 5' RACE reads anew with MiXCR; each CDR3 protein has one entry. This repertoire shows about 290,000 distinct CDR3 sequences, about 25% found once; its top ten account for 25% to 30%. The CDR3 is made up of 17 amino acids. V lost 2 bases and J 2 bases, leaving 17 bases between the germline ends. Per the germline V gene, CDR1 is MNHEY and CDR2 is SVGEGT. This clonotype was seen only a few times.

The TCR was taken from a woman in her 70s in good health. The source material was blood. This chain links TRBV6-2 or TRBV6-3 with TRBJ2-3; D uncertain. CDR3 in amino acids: CASSYPTLEPSTDTQYF. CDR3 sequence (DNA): TGTGCCAGCAGTTACCCTACCCTAGAGCCTTCCACAGATACGCAGTATTTT.